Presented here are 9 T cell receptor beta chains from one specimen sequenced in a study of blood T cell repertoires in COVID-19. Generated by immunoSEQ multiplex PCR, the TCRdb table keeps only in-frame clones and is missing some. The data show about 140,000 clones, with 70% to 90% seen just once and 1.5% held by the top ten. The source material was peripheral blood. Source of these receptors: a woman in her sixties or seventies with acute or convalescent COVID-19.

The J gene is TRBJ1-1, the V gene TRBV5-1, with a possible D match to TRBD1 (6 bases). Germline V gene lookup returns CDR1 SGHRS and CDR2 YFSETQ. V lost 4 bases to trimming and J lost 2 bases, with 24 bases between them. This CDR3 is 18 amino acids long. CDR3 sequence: CASSRTSFPDRFNTEAFF. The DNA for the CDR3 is TGCGCCAGCAGCCGTACCTCTTTCCCGGACAGATTCAACACTGAAGCTTTCTTT.

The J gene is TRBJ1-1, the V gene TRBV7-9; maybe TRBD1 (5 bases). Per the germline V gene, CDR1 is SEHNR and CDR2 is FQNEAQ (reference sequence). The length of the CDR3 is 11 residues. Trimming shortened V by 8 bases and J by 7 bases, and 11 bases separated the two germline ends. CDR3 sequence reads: CASAPDIEAFF. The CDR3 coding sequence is TGTGCCAGCGCGCCGGACATTGAAGCTTTCTTT.

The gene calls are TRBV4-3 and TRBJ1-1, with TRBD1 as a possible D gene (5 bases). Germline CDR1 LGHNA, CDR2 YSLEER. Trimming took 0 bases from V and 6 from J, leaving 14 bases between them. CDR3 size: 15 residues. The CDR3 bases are TGCGCCAGCAGCCAAGAGTTTCAGGGAGGTTCTGAAGCTTTCTTT. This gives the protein CASSQEFQGGSEAFF.

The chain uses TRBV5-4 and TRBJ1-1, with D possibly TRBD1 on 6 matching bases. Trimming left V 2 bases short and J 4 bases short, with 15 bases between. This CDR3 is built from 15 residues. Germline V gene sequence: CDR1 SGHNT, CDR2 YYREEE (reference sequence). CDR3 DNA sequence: TGTGCCAGCAGCTTCTCTCGGGGGGCGGGCACTGAAGCTTTCTTT. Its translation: CASSFSRGAGTEAFF.

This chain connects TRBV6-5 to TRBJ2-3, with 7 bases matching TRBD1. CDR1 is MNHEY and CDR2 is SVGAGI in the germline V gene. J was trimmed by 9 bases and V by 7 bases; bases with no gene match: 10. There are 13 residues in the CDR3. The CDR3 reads CASTPLTGTTQYF. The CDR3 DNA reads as TGTGCCAGCACTCCCTTGACAGGGACGACGCAGTATTTT.

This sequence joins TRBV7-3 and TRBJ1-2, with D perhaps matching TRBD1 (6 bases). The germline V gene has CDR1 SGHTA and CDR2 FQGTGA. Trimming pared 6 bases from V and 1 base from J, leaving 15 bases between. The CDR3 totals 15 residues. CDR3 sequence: CASRAGVADNYGYTF. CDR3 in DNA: TGTGCCAGCAGGGCAGGGGTCGCAGATAACTATGGCTACACCTTC. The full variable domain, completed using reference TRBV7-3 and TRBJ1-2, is GAGVSQTPSNKVTEKGKYVELRCDPISGHTALYWYRQSLGQGPEFLIYFQGTGAADDSGLPNDRFFAVRPEGSVSTLKIQRTERGDSAVYLCASRAGVADNYGYTFGSGTRLTVV.

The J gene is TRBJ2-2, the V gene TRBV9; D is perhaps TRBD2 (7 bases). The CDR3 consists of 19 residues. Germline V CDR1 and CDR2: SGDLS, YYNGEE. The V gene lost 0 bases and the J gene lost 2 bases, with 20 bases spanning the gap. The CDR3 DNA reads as TGTGCCAGCAGCGTAGACCCGGGGGGCAGATTATCTAACACCGGGGAGCTGTTTTTT. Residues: CASSVDPGGRLSNTGELFF.

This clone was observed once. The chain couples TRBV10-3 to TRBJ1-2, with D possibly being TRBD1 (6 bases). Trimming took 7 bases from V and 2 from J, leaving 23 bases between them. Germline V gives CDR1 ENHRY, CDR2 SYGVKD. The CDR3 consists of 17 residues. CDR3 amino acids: CAINPGGRRGPNYGYTF. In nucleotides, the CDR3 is TGTGCCATCAATCCTGGGGGTCGCAGGGGTCCCAACTATGGCTACACCTTC.

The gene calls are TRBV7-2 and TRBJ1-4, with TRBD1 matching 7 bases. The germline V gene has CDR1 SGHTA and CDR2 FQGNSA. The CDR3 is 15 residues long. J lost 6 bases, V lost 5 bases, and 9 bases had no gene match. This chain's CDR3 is CASSRTGSGDEKLFF. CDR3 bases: TGTGCCAGCAGCCGGACAGGAAGTGGAGATGAAAAACTGTTTTTT.